This T cell receptor beta chain was obtained from a study of cytomegalovirus exposure and HLA in healthy donors (dated by TCRdb to about 2017). For context, the study as a whole: An earlier analysis of several hundred of the donors reported more than 250 Gb of sequence data and roughly 110 million unique TCR beta sequences from about 200 million T cells. Rather than using new phenotypic data, the later analysis identified candidate immune exposures from TCR beta sequences and from how often those sequences occurred across donors. Both class I and class II loci were covered by HLA typing, at four-digit resolution. Using immunosequencing, the study profiled T cell repertoires from about 650 subjects and related those repertoires to cytomegalovirus serostatus. Of the roughly 390 genotyped donors, approximately 82% fell in the genetic ancestry cluster associated with self-reported Caucasian donors. High-throughput TCR immunosequencing, statistical association of individual TCRs with disease status, and machine learning were combined to predict cytomegalovirus infection status. Donor age, sex, ethnicity and CMV serostatus were compiled together with the repertoire data. Besides the first cohort of more than 650 subjects, a separate validation cohort made up of 120 different subjects was used. A handful of DR-DQ haplotypes were handled as single units for association and clustering because linkage in the cohort was strong. All discovery cohort repertoires had been generated using a single sequencing platform. A later analysis re-analyzed previously published TCR beta repertoires from 650 to 800 donors and added high-resolution HLA genotyping to study TCR occurrence patterns. An early release that covered roughly 600 HLA-typed donors contained approximately 300 gigabases of sequencing data and around 85 million unique TCR sequences. The number of donors typed differed by locus, with 629-630 for A, B, C, DRB1 and DQB1, about 500 for DQA1, some 570 for DPA1, and around 450 for DPB1. A later genetic analysis took genome-wide SNP genotypes for about three fifths of the 666 donors and used that subset as a discovery cohort. Among approximately 370 genotyped donors of the cohort, an average of roughly 230,000 unique TCR beta nucleotide sequences was sequenced per donor, of which roughly 17% were non-productive. An earlier analysis of 500 to 750 of the donors applied high-throughput TCR beta sequencing to assess whether each TCR beta V gene segment acted as functional or pseudogenic. The study aimed to test whether cataloging public T cell receptors could reveal signatures of past pathogen exposure.

The library was obtained by the immunoSEQ multiplex PCR assay. The multiplex PCR relied on a mix of 60 forward primers for TCR Vbeta segments and 13 reverse primers for TCR Jbeta segments. The CDR3 region of rearranged TCR beta genes was amplified from genomic DNA with a multiplex PCR assay. The Illumina HiSeq System was used to sequence the amplified TCR beta libraries as 87-base-pair reads. Per the authors' processing: In a later analysis, roughly 80 million unique TCR beta chains were counted across the roughly 670 repertoires, and approximately 11 million of these chains were shared by at least two donors. Raw reads were error-corrected and collapsed into unique sequences with a nearest-neighbor algorithm that merged closely related sequences to remove PCR and sequencing errors. Alignment of CDR3 sequences to IMGT reference sequences was used to assign V, D and J gene segments. For a sequence to be retained, at least a six-nucleotide match to both a V gene segment and a J gene segment was required. A rearrangement was called productive if the CDR3 had no stop codons and remained in frame with V and J, and every other rearrangement was called non-productive. Following IMGT convention, CDR3 was defined as the stretch from the second conserved V-encoded cysteine to the conserved J-encoded phenylalanine. In an earlier analysis of 587 of the donors, sequences lacking an unambiguous match to a single V gene segment were excluded. In an earlier analysis of 587 of the donors, V segments were called functional above 56.7% productive rearrangements and were called segregating when the between-donor standard deviation exceeded 5%. To diagnose cytomegalovirus status from the catalog of TCR beta chain sequences, a statistical classification framework was built. In a later analysis, V and J genes were assigned by comparing TCR nucleotide sequences against IMGT/GENE-DB human TR gene sequences. The TCRdist pipeline was used in a later analysis to assign CDR3 sequences and most-parsimonious VDJ recombination scenarios. In a later analysis, every TCR beta chain was defined by the combination of its CDR3 amino acid sequence and its V-gene family, and reads without a unique V-gene family were dropped. A later analysis removed roughly 590 highly shared, low-generation-probability nucleotide sequences to deal with suspected cross-contamination and a sequencing artifact. For each public chain, a later analysis derived a clonal expansion index from normalized ranks of inferred template counts within each repertoire. A later analysis computed generation probabilities with a VDJ recombination model fitted to out-of-frame rearrangements, and checked the results against IGoR. Hypergeometric tests were used in a later analysis to score TCR-TCR, TCR-HLA and TCR-CMV co-occurrence, with a repertoire-size bias correction applied to the TCR pairs. To estimate false discovery rates, a later analysis permuted the HLA or CMV assignments 20 times. In a later analysis, co-occurring TCRs were grouped using DBSCAN, with TCRdist sequence similarity added in when clustering inside HLA-allele-positive subsets. Repertoires with fewer than 30,000 or more than 120,000 public chains were left out of co-occurrence clustering, as were four to six repertoires with anomalous nucleotide sharing. Sourced from immuneACCESS, this table was stored by TCRdb with only in-frame sequences that have V and J called. A share of the clones is absent; for the studies checked, an unresolved V gene accounts for under half, and the remainder has no known explanation. V and J calls and clone size are those listed in that table; D and trimming were worked out from the DNA. The sample profile shows more than 95,000 clones; roughly three quarters of them were found once. Approximately 3% of the sample is held by the ten biggest clonotypes.

The cohort comprised under 700 healthy bone marrow donors. All cohort members were sampled while nominally healthy, although unrecorded immune exposures were likely present. The donor tested CMV seronegative and was one of the 352 seronegative cohort members. Each donor provided a peripheral blood sample, and peripheral blood mononuclear cells were used for TCR beta sequencing. The Qiagen DNeasy Blood Extraction Kit was used to extract genomic DNA from the blood cell samples. The paper's findings and limits, for the study overall: CMV serostatus was the only immune exposure information available for the cohort. Linkage disequilibrium might explain the correlated functional status among segregating V segments, but an unknown experimental factor could not be excluded. Because some donors lacked HLA typing at each locus, the association tests relied only on the typed subset. According to a later analysis, TCR association rates differed among HLA loci, with DRB1 alleles showing the most associated TCRs and HLA-C alleles showing the fewest. A further reported finding was that TCR beta sequences accurately predicted the HLA-A and HLA-B alleles for most subjects in the first cohort. In both the original and validation cohorts, the classifier was reported to diagnose cytomegalovirus status with high specificity and sensitivity. Some IMGT-functional V segments, including TRBV6-2 and TRBV6-3, could not be told apart with the 87-base-pair reads, so those segments were excluded. This cohort had only TCR beta chains sequenced, and the lack of alpha or paired-chain data limited which features could be detected. The study listed 164 TCR beta chains as associated with cytomegalovirus. Most TCR sequences were observed very rarely across donors, whereas some public TCRs were present in many individuals. Compared with equally common non-associated chains, HLA-associated TCR beta chains in a later analysis were more clonally expanded and had lower generation probabilities. When HLA alleles, especially DR and DQ, strongly co-occurred, attributing TCR associations to individual alleles was difficult. A cluster of highly shared sequence variants was judged likely to be a technical artifact of the sequencing pipeline. In a later genetic analysis, a missense DCLRE1C variant was associated with V-gene and J-gene trimming of TCR beta chains, and the association was replicated in an independent cohort. Several of the top co-occurrence clusters appeared to be linked to parvovirus B19, influenza, CMV and Epstein-Barr virus, according to a later analysis. Sequencing depth was assumed to be roughly uniform across donors in the presence/absence analyses, though that assumption may not hold. Most CMV-associated TCR beta chains appeared to be HLA-restricted in a later analysis, and the HLA associations seemed to be driven largely by CMV exposure. A later analysis associated about 16,000 TCR beta sequences with specific HLA alleles at a false discovery rate of 0.05. A later genetic analysis reported fewer N-insertions in productive TCRs among donors in an Asian-associated ancestry cluster than the approximately 670-donor mean. Broadly in line with IMGT annotations, most TCR beta V segments showed up in productive rearrangements about 87% or about 30% of the time in an earlier analysis of 450 to 600 of the donors. Because counts were too low, approximately 15 rarely observed V segments, including chromosome 9 orphons, were excluded from the earlier analysis of around 640 of the donors. The authors suggested that the approach could potentially be generalized to other disease states and immunological phenotypes. In vitro tests confirmed that three of the cytomegalovirus-associated TCR beta chains recognize cytomegalovirus antigens.

A word on this clone: The antigen it binds to is not known. Base qualities were left out, and no much larger clone turns up one base away.

From the cysteine through the phenylalanine, the CDR3 covers 15 amino acids. Of the read, only the CDR3 DNA is kept; its 45 bases are in frame from base 1. For CDR1 and CDR2, the germline V gene lists SGHTA and FQGNSA. Cut back by 5 bases and 4 bases, the V and J ends lie 17 bases apart. The chain employs TRBV7-2 and TRBJ1-2; TRBD1 is a possible D gene, resting on 5 matching bases. The receptor was derived from a man aged 25 to 45 in good health and CMV-seronegative. Specimen: PBMCs. The DNA is as follows: TGTGCCAGCAGCCCCCAATACAGGACCGTCTATGGCTACACCTTC. This yields the protein CASSPQYRTVYGYTF. With the rest looked up from the reference TRBV7-2 and TRBJ1-2 genes rather than sequenced, the full variable domain is GAGVSQSPSNKVTEKGKDVELRCDPISGHTALYWYRQSLGQGLEFLIYFQGNSAPDKSGLPSDRFSAERTGGSVSTLTIQRTQQEDSAVYLCASSPQYRTVYGYTFGSGTRLTVV.